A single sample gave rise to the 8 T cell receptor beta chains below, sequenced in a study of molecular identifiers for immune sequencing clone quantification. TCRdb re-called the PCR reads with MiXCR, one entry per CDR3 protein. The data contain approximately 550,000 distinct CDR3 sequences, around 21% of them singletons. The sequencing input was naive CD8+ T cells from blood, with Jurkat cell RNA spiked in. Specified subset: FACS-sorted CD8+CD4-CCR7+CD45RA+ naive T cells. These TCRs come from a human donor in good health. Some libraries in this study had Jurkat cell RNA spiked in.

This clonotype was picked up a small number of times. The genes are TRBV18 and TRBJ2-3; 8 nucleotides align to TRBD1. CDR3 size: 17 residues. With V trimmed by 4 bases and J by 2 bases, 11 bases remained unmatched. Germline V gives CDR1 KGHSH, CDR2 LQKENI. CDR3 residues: CASSLPGTGSPTDTQYF. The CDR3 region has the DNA TGTGCCAGCTCACTGCCCGGGACAGGATCCCCCACAGATACGCAGTATTTT. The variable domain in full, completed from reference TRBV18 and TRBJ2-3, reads NAGVMQNPRHLVRRRGQEARLRCSPMKGHSHVYWYRQLPEEGLKFMVYLQKENIIDESGMPKERFSAEFPKEGPSILRIQQVVRGDSAAYFCASSLPGTGSPTDTQYFGPGTRLTVL.

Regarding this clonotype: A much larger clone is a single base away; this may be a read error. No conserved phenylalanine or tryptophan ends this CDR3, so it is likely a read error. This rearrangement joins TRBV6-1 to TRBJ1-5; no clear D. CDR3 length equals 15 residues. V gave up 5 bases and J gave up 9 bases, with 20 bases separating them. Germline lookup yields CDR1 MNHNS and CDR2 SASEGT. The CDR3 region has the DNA TGTGCCAGCAGTAACCAAGAGGGTGAGGAACGGCCCCAGCATTTG. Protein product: CASSNQEGEERPQHL.

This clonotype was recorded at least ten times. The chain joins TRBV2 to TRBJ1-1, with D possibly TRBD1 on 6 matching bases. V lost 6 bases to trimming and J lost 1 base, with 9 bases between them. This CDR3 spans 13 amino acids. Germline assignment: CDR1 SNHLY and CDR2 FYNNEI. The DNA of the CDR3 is TGTGCCAGCAGCTGGACAGAGAACACTGAAGCTTTCTTT. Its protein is CASSWTENTEAFF.

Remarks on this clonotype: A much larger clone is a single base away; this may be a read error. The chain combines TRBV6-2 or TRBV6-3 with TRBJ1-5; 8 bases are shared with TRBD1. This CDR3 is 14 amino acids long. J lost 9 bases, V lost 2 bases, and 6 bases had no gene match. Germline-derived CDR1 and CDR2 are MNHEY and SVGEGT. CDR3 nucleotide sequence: TGTGCCAGCAGTTACCGGACAGGGATTCGGCCCCAGCATTTT. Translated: CASSYRTGIRPQHF.

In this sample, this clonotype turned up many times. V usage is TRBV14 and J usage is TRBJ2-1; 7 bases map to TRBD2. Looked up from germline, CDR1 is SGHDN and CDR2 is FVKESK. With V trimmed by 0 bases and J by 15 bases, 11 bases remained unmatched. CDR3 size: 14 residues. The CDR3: CASSQDLSGEGWFF. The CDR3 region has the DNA TGTGCCAGCAGCCAAGATCTGAGCGGGGAAGGTTGGTTCTTC.

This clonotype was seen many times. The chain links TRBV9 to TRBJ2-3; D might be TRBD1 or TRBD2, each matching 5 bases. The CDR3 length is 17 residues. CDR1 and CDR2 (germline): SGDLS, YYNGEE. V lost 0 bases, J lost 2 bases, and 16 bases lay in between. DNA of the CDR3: TGTGCCAGCAGCGTAGCTCGGGGCGAGGCTCCCACAGATACGCAGTATTTT. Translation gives CASSVARGEAPTDTQYF. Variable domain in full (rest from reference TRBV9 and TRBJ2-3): DSGVTQTPKHLITATGQRVTLRCSPRSGDLSVYWYQQSLDQGLQFLIQYYNGEERAKGNILERFSAQQFPDLHSELNLSSLELGDSALYFCASSVARGEAPTDTQYFGPGTRLTVL.

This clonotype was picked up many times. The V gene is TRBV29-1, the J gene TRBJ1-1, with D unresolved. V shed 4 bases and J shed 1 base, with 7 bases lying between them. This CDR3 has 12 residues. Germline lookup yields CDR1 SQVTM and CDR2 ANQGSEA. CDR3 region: CSVVSGNTEAFF. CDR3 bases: TGCAGCGTTGTGTCGGGGAACACTGAAGCTTTCTTT.

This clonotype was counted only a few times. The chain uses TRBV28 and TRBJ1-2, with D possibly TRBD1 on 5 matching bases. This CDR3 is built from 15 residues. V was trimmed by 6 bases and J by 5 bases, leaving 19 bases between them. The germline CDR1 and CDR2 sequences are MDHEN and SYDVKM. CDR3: CASRPRDLGVYGYTF. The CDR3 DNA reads TGTGCCAGCAGACCGCGGGACCTTGGGGTTTATGGCTACACCTTC.